Following are 26 T cell receptor beta chains from one sample sequenced in a study of cytomegalovirus exposure and HLA in healthy donors. PCR was performed using 60 Vbeta and 13 Jbeta primers. The repertoire was sequenced with immunoSEQ multiplex PCR; TCRdb's copy has only in-frame clones and lacks some. The top ten hold 1.5% to 2% of the sample, which has about 150,000 clones, about 75% seen once. The sequenced sample consisted of PBMCs. The receptors here all came from a woman in her 30s in good health and CMV-seronegative.

This clone was counted a few times. The V call is TRBV25-1, the J call TRBJ1-1; D is ambiguous. The CDR3 is 12 amino acids. The germline CDR1 and CDR2 sequences are MGHDK and SYGVNS. V was shortened by 8 bases and J by 8 bases, with 15 bases between the two germline ends. CDR3 protein: CASWWLQKEAFF. The CDR3, as DNA: TGTGCCAGCTGGTGGTTACAGAAAGAAGCTTTCTTT.

The chain carries TRBV7-8 and TRBJ2-7; 9 bases map to TRBD1. V was clipped by 0 bases and J by 2 bases; unmatched bases: 2. Germline CDR1 is SGHVS and CDR2 is FQNEAQ. This CDR3 contains 15 residues. CDR3 DNA: TGTGCCAGCAGCTTAGCAAGGACAGGGGCCTACGAGCAGTACTTC. It translates to CASSLARTGAYEQYF. Using reference TRBV7-8 and TRBJ2-7 for the parts outside the CDR3, the full variable domain is GAGVSQSPRYKVAKRGQDVALRCDPISGHVSLFWYQQALGQGPEFLTYFQNEAQLDKSGLPSDRFFAERPEGSVSTLKIQRTQQEDSAVYLCASSLARTGAYEQYFGPGTRLTVT.

The chain couples TRBV6-6 to TRBJ2-3; possibly TRBD2 for D (6 bases). Germline lookup yields CDR1 MNHNY and CDR2 SVGAGI (reference sequence). V lost 0 bases and J lost 3, with 13 bases in between. This CDR3 spans 16 amino acids. DNA for the CDR3: TGTGCCAGCAGTTACTCATCGGGGGTGGGGACAGATACGCAGTATTTT. Translated: CASSYSSGVGTDTQYF.

The chain is built from TRBV10-2 and TRBJ1-1; D not certain. V was pared by 8 bases and J by 5 bases, with 6 bases between. This CDR3 is built from 10 residues. Germline-derived CDR1 and CDR2 are WSHSY and SAAADI. In DNA, the CDR3 is TGCGCCAGCGGGAGGACTGAAGCTTTCTTT. Translating gives CASGRTEAFF.

The chain uses TRBV4-1 and TRBJ2-5, with TRBD2 matching 11 bases. The germline V gene has CDR1 MGHRA and CDR2 YSYEKL. J lost 5 bases, V lost 0 bases, and 5 bases had no gene match. The CDR3 has 16 residues. The CDR3 sequence: CASSQDIAGGRETQYF. The CDR3 DNA is TGCGCCAGCAGCCAAGATATAGCGGGGGGGAGGGAGACCCAGTACTTC.

This clone was seen a single time. This chain joins TRBV27 and TRBJ2-1, with D perhaps matching TRBD2 (6 bases). The germline CDR1 and CDR2 sequences are MNHEY and SMNVEV (reference sequence). The CDR3 covers 14 residues. With 5 bases removed from V and 9 bases from J, the gap between germline ends came to 17 bases. CDR3 sequence (DNA): TGTGCCAGCAGTCCTAGGGCCCTGGGGGGTGAGCAGTTCTTC. Amino acid sequence: CASSPRALGGEQFF.

This clone was detected only once. This chain uses TRBV5-3 with TRBJ1-4, with a possible D match to TRBD1 (5 bases). TRBV5-3 is sorted into the ORF group, with uncertain function. The CDR3 is made up of 19 amino acids. The V and J ends lost 1 base and 5 bases respectively, with 24 bases between them. DNA for the CDR3: TGTGCCAGAAGCTTGACTGGACATCTCCTCCTGTGCGAAAATGAAAAACTGTTTTTT. Translating it yields CARSLTGHLLLCENEKLFF.

Written as DNA, the CDR3 is TGTGCCAGCAGCCCGGGACTAGCGGGGGGTTACGAGCAGTACTTC. It translates to CASSPGLAGGYEQYF. The chain employs TRBV11-3 and TRBJ2-7; the match to TRBD2 covers 15 bases. V dropped 5 bases and J dropped 4; count of bases not matched to a gene: 3. Germline V gene sequence: CDR1 SGHNT, CDR2 YENEEA. This CDR3 is 15 amino acids long.

This chain joins TRBV9 and TRBJ1-2; D gene ambiguous. The CDR3 length is 14 residues. V dropped 0 bases and J dropped 0 bases, with 6 bases sitting between them. Germline values: CDR1 SGDLS, CDR2 YYNGEE. As DNA, the CDR3 is TGTGCCAGCAGCGTAGGGGAGCCTAACTATGGCTACACCTTC. Its protein is CASSVGEPNYGYTF.

CDR3 bases: TGTGCCAGCAGCGTGTATTGGGGGACTAGCGGGGGAGGAGATACGCAGTATTTT. This gives the protein CASSVYWGTSGGGDTQYF. V and J are TRBV7-9 and TRBJ2-3; 14 bases line up with TRBD2. Per the germline V gene, CDR1 is SEHNR and CDR2 is FQNEAQ (reference sequence). J was trimmed by 5 bases and V by 5 bases; bases with no gene match: 12. The CDR3 is 18 amino acids.

The rearrangement links TRBV4-1 to TRBJ2-1, with a tentative D call TRBD2 (7 bases). The CDR3 is 18 amino acids. Germline V gene lookup returns CDR1 MGHRA and CDR2 YSYEKL. V was clipped by 0 bases and J by 1 base, with 16 bases between them. The CDR3 here is CASSQDLGGGGSYNEQFF. In DNA form, the CDR3 reads TGCGCCAGCAGCCAAGATTTAGGAGGGGGGGGGTCCTACAATGAGCAGTTCTTC.

The J gene is TRBJ1-2, the V gene TRBV11-2; 7 bases are a match to TRBD1. The CDR3 length is 16 residues. In germline, CDR1 is SGHAT, CDR2 FQNNGV. The V gene end was trimmed by 0 bases and the J gene end by 7 bases; junction bases not matched to a gene: 11. The CDR3: CASSLDLIDRVGGYTF. CDR3 nucleotides: TGTGCCAGCAGCTTAGATCTTATCGACAGGGTGGGTGGCTACACCTTC.

The CDR3 DNA is TGTGCCAGCTCACCCCAGCTAGCATTAGAAAACTATGGCTACACCTTC. Translated: CASSPQLALENYGYTF. The chain uses TRBV18 and TRBJ1-2; D ambiguous. The CDR3 runs 16 residues. The V end was cut by 3 bases, the J end by 2 bases, with 16 bases between. CDR1 and CDR2 (germline): KGHSH, LQKENI.

This chain links TRBV15 with TRBJ1-5; D not resolved. This CDR3 comprises 12 residues. Germline V gene lookup returns CDR1 LNHNV and CDR2 YYDKDF (reference sequence). V lost 2 bases and J 5 bases, leaving 4 bases between the germline ends. CDR3 protein: CATSRQDQPQHF. CDR3 coding DNA: TGTGCCACCAGCAGACAGGATCAGCCCCAGCATTTT.

The chain employs TRBV7-8 and TRBJ2-3; D unresolved. Per germline, CDR1 SGHVS and CDR2 FQNEAQ. V lost 5 bases to trimming and J lost 6 bases, with 12 bases between them. The CDR3 has 13 amino acids. CDR3 sequence reads: CASSPRLGDTQYF. The CDR3 bases are TGTGCCAGCAGCCCCCGTTTGGGCGATACGCAGTATTTT.

This clone came up a few times. The genes are TRBV2 and TRBJ2-2; perhaps TRBD1 as D (5 bases). This CDR3 has 14 amino acids. Germline V CDR1 and CDR2: SNHLY, FYNNEI. V lost 8 bases, J lost 0 bases, and 10 bases lay in between. DNA of the CDR3: TGTGCCAGCGATGACAGAGCGAACACCGGGGAGCTGTTTTTT. It codes for CASDDRANTGELFF.

In its sample, this clone was seen a few times. The V call is TRBV5-1, the J call TRBJ2-2; possibly TRBD2 for D (6 bases). In germline, CDR1 is SGHRS, CDR2 YFSETQ. There are 15 residues in the CDR3. Trimming took off 4 bases at V and 2 bases at J, with 12 bases between the two ends. The CDR3 is CASSLRDGNTGELFF. The CDR3 bases are TGCGCCAGCAGCCTGCGGGACGGAAACACCGGGGAGCTGTTTTTT.

The rearrangement links TRBV20-1 to TRBJ1-2; no reliable D call. Trimming cost V 7 bases and J 4 bases, with 10 bases left between them. Per germline, CDR1 DFQATT and CDR2 SNEGSKA (reference sequence). This CDR3 contains 11 residues. The CDR3 DNA sequence: TGCAGTGGGAAGGGAGGCTATGGCTACACCTTC. This encodes CSGKGGYGYTF.

Here the CDR3 reads CASSPQRRRTSGTDTQYF. In DNA, the CDR3 is TGTGCCAGCAGCCCCCAACGGCGGAGGACTAGCGGGACAGATACGCAGTATTTT. The V call is TRBV7-6, the J call TRBJ2-3, with 11 bases lining up with TRBD2. Germline CDR1 and CDR2: SGHVS and FNYEAQ. V lost 5 bases and J lost 3; bases outside the gene matches: 13. The CDR3 consists of 18 residues.

J is TRBJ1-1 and V is TRBV9; D might be TRBD1 (5 bases). V dropped 5 bases and J dropped 0 bases, with 14 bases sitting between them. The CDR3 has 15 residues. Germline CDR1 reads SGDLS; CDR2 reads YYNGEE. The CDR3 loop reads CASSGGDVMNTEAFF. In DNA, the CDR3 is TGTGCCAGCAGTGGGGGGGATGTAATGAACACTGAAGCTTTCTTT.

The chain has TRBV5-4 and TRBJ1-2; D call uncertain. The V and J ends lost 0 bases and 1 base respectively, with 7 bases between them. This CDR3 has 14 residues. CDR1 and CDR2 from the germline V gene are SGHNT and YYREEE (reference sequence). CDR3 region: CASSLGAVNYGYTF. The CDR3 nucleotides are TGTGCCAGCAGCTTGGGAGCGGTTAACTATGGCTACACCTTC.

The chain links TRBV6-1 to TRBJ1-2; no clear D gene. V shed 3 bases and J shed 2 bases, with 7 bases lying between them. CDR3 size: 13 residues. The germline V gene has CDR1 MNHNS and CDR2 SASEGT. CDR3 in DNA: TGTGCCAGCAGTGACCGCGGGAACTATGGCTACACCTTC. This gives the protein CASSDRGNYGYTF.

The chain joins TRBV29-1 to TRBJ1-1, with 7 bases fitting TRBD1. This CDR3 is built from 11 residues. J gave up 8 bases and V 3 bases, and 3 bases lay outside the gene matches. CDR1 is SQVTM, CDR2 ANQGSEA, per germline. CDR3 bases: TGCAGCGTTGAGAGGGGGCTGGAAGCTTTCTTT. Translating it yields CSVERGLEAFF.

This clone was counted a few times. This chain joins TRBV4-3 and TRBJ1-2; possibly TRBD1 for D (6 bases). The germline gives CDR1 LGHNA, CDR2 YSLEER. CDR3 length: 14 amino acids. V was trimmed by 0 bases and J by 8 bases, leaving 13 bases between them. As DNA, the CDR3 is TGCGCCAGCAGCCAAGATATCAGGGGCTGGGGCTACACCTTC. Its translation is CASSQDIRGWGYTF.

The rearrangement uses TRBV5-4 and TRBJ2-7, with 8 bases identical to TRBD1. CDR1 is SGHNT and CDR2 is YYREEE in the germline V gene (reference sequence). The CDR3 runs to 15 residues. Losses at the gene ends were 4 bases for V and 6 bases for J; bases not matched to a gene: 12. CDR3 protein: CASSLQTGQAGEQYF. The CDR3 DNA is TGTGCCAGCAGCCTCCAGACGGGACAGGCGGGCGAGCAGTACTTC. Variable domain in full (rest from reference TRBV5-4 and TRBJ2-7): ETGVTQSPTHLIKTRGQQVTLRCSSQSGHNTVSWYQQALGQGPQFIFQYYREEENGRGNFPPRFSGLQFPNYSSELNVNALELDDSALYLCASSLQTGQAGEQYFGPGTRLTVT.

This clone was detected a few times. The CDR3 sequence: CASRDFKTPNTF. The CDR3 DNA follows: TGTGCCAGCAGAGACTTTAAAACCCCCAACACCTTC. V and J are TRBV6-5 and TRBJ1-2; no reliable D call. The CDR3 runs to 12 residues. V lost 6 bases and J lost 12, with 17 bases in between. CDR1 and CDR2 (germline): MNHEY, SVGAGI.